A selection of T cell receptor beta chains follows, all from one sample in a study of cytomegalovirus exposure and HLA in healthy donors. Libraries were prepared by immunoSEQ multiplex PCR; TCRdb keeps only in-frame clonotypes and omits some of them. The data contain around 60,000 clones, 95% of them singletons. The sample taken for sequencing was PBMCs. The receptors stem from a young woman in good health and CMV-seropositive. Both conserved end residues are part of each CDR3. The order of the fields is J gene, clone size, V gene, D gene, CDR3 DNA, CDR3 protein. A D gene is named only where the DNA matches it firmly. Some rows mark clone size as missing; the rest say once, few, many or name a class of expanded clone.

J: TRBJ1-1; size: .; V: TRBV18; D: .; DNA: TGTGCCAGCTCACCACCTCTAGGGGGGAACACTGAAGCTTTCTTT; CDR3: CASSPPLGGNTEAFF
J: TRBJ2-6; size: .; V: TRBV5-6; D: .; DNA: TGTGCCAGCAGCTTGGCCATGAGGTCTGGGGCCAACGTCCTGACTTTC; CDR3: CASSLAMRSGANVLTF
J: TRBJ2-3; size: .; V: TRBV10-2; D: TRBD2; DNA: TGCGCCAGCAGTGAGTCGGCGTTCCCGAAGCGGGGGAAATGGGGGGCCACAGATACGCAGTATTTT; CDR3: CASSESAFPKRGKWGATDTQYF
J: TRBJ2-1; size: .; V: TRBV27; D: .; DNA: TGTGCCAGCAGTTTCTCCAGCAATGAGCAGTTCTTC; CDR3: CASSFSSNEQFF
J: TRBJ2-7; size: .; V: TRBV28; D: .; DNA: TGTGCCAGCAAGCTCGCGGGGCATCCAGCCTACGAGCAGTACTTC; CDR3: CASKLAGHPAYEQYF
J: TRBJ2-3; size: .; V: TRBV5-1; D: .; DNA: TGCGCCAGCAGCTTGGACAGGGAAGATACGCAGTATTTT; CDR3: CASSLDREDTQYF
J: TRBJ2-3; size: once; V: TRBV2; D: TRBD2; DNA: TGTGCCAGCAGTGTAGCGGGAGCTTTCCGAGATACGCAGTATTTT; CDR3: CASSVAGAFRDTQYF
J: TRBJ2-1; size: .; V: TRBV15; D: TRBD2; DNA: TGTGCCACCACGACTAGCGGGGGGCGTGATGAGCAGTTCTTC; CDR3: CATTTSGGRDEQFF
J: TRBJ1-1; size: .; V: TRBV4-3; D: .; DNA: TGCGCCAGCAGTAAACAGGAGGGCGCTGAAGCTTTCTTT; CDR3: CASSKQEGAEAFF
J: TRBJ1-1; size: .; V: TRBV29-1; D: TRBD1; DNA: TGCAGCGTGCGTTATGGGACAGGGGGGACTGAAGCTTTCTTT; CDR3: CSVRYGTGGTEAFF